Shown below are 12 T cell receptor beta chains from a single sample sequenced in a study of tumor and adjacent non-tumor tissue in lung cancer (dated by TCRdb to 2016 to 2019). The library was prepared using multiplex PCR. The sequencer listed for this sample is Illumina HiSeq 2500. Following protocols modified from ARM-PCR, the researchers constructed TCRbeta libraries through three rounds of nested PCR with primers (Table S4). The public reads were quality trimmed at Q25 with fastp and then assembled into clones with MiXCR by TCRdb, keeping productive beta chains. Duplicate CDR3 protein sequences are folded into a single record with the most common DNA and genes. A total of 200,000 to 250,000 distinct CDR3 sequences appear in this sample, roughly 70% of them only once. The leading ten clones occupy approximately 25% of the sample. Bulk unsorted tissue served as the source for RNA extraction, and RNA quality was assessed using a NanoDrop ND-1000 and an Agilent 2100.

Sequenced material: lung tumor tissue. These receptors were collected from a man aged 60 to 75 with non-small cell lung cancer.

The CDR3 spells CASVHFTDTQYF. In DNA form, the CDR3 reads TGTGCCAGCGTCCACTTCACAGATACGCAGTATTTT. This chain joins TRBV7-2 and TRBJ2-3; D unresolved. The CDR3 consists of 12 residues. The V gene lost 8 bases and the J gene lost 2 bases, with 8 bases spanning the gap. Looked up from germline, CDR1 is SGHTA and CDR2 is FQGNSA.

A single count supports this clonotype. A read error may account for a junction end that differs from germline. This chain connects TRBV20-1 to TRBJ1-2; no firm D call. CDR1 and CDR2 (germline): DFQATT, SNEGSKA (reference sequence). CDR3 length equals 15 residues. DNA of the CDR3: TGCAGTGCTGGACCTGTGGTCCTGGATTCCTATGGCTATACCTTC. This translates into CSAGPVVLDSYGYTF.

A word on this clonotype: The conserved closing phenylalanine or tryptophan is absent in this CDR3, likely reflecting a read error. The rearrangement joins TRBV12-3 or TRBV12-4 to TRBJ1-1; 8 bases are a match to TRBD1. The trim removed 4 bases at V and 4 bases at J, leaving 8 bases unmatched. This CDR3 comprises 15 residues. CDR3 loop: CASSSGQGRGTEAFS. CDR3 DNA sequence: TGTGCCAGCAGTTCCGGACAGGGTCGTGGCACTGAAGCTTTCTCT.

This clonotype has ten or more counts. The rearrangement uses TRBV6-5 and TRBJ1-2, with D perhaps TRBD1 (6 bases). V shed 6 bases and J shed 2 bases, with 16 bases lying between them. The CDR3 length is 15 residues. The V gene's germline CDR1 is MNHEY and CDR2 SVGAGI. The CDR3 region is CASRRPIQGNYGYTF. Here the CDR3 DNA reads TGTGCCAGCAGGCGACCCATACAGGGAAACTATGGCTACACCTTC.

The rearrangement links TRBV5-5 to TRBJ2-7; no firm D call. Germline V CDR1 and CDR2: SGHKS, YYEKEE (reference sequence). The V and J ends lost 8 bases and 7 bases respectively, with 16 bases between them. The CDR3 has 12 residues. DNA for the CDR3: TGTGCCAGTATCTTGGAAAAGGCAGAGCAGTACTTC. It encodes CASILEKAEQYF.

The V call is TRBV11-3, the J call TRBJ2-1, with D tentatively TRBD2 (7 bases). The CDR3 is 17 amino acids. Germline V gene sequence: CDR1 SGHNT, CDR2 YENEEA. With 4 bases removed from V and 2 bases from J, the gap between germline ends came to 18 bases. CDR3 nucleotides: TGTGCCAGCAGCTGTCTAACGGGGGGCACTACCTACAATGAGCAGTTCTTC. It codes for CASSCLTGGTTYNEQFF.

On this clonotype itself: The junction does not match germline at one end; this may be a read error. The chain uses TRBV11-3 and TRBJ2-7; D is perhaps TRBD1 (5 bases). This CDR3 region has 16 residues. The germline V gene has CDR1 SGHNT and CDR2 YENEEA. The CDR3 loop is CATSLDGQSYSYEHYF. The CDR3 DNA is TGTGCCACCAGCTTAGATGGACAATCCTACTCCTACGAGCACTACTTC.

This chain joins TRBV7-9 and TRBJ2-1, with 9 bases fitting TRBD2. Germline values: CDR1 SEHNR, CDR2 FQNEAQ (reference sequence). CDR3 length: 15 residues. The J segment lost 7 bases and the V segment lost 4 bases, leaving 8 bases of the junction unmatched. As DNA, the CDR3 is TGTGCCAGCAGCTCCAGCGGGGGGATCCCGAATGAGCAGTTCTTC. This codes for CASSSSGGIPNEQFF.

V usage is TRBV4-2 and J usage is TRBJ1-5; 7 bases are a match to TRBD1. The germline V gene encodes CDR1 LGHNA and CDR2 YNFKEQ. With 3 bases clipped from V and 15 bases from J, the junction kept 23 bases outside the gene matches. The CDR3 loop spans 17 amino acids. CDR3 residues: CASSQARDSNSDQSLHF. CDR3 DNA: TGTGCCAGCAGCCAGGCGAGGGACAGTAATAGTGATCAGTCCCTGCATTTT.

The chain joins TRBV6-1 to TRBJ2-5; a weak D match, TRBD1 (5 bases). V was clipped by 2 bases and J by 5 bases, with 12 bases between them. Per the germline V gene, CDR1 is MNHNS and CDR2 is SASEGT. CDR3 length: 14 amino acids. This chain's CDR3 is CASSEIRGFETQYF. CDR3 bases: TGTGCCAGCAGTGAAATAAGGGGCTTCGAGACCCAGTACTTC.

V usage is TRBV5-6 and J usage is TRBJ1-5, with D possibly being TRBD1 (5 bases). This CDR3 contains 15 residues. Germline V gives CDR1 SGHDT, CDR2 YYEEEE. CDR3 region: CDNSLSQGLIVTQHF. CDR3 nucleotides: TGTGACAACAGCTTGTCCCAGGGCCTCATCGTAACCCAGCATTTT.

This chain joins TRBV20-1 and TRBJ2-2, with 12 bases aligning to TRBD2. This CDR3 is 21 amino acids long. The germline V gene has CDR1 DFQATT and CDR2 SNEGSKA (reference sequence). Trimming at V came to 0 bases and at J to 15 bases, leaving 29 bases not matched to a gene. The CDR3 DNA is TGCAGTGCTAGAGATCAGTTAAAGATGACTAGCGGGAGCTTGAACACCGGGGACTTGTTTTTT. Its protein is CSARDQLKMTSGSLNTGDLFF.